The 28 T cell receptor beta chains given below trace back to one sample, sequenced in a study of CD8 T cells in ankylosing spondylitis. TCRdb redid the calling of the 5' RACE reads with MiXCR, one entry per CDR3 protein. The top ten hold about 12% of the sample, which has under 450,000 distinct CDR3 sequences, roughly 22% seen once. Sequenced material: blood, either unsorted or a sorted T cell fraction (not recorded which). The source is a male donor with ankylosing spondylitis or in good health (not recorded which).

This clonotype has a handful of counts. The genes are TRBV12-3 or TRBV12-4 and TRBJ1-3; D is ambiguous. The CDR3 has 13 amino acids. V gave up 3 bases and J gave up 3 bases, with 6 bases separating them. In DNA, the CDR3 is TGTGCCAGCAGTTTCGGTGGTGGAAACACCATATATTTT. Translation: CASSFGGGNTIYF.

Comments on this clonotype: Relative to the germline gene, one junction end is altered; a read error may explain this. This chain connects TRBV4-1 to TRBJ2-3; 7 bases fit TRBD2. Germline loops: CDR1 MGHRA, CDR2 YSYEKL. This CDR3 comprises 15 residues. The CDR3, as DNA: TGTGCCAGCAGCCAGGCAGCGGGGAGCACAGATACGCAGTATTTT. Translated, it gives CASSQAAGSTDTQYF.

This clonotype was picked up one time. Here the CDR3 reads CASSHVTDYEQYF. The CDR3 DNA reads TGCGCCAGCAGCCATGTGACAGACTACGAGCAGTACTTC. The chain joins TRBV4-1 to TRBJ2-7; a possible D gene is TRBD1 (5 bases). V lost 3 bases, J lost 3 bases, and 9 bases lay in between. CDR3 size: 13 residues. Germline CDR1 reads MGHRA; CDR2 reads YSYEKL.

The rearrangement links TRBV4-1 to TRBJ2-3, with 13 bases fitting TRBD2. J lost 6 bases, V lost 2 bases, and 5 bases had no gene match. The CDR3 is 16 amino acids. CDR1 and CDR2 (germline): MGHRA, YSYEKL. Here the CDR3 DNA reads TGCGCCAGCAGCCAACTACTAGCGGGGGGGCCGGATACGCAGTATTTT. The encoded protein is CASSQLLAGGPDTQYF.

This chain links TRBV6-1 with TRBJ2-1, with 7 nucleotides matching TRBD1. The V gene's germline CDR1 is MNHNS and CDR2 SASEGT. CDR3 length: 16 residues. V lost 7 bases and J lost 0; bases outside the gene matches: 9. The DNA of the CDR3 is TGTGCCAGCAACAGACCGGGACAGAGCTCCTACAATGAGCAGTTCTTC. This sequence encodes CASNRPGQSSYNEQFF.

The chain employs TRBV6-6 and TRBJ2-2; D gene unclear. The CDR3 contains 12 residues. In germline, CDR1 is MNHNY, CDR2 SVGAGI (reference sequence). V shed 2 bases and J shed 6 bases, with 4 bases lying between them. The CDR3 spells CASSYVAGELFF. DNA of the CDR3: TGTGCCAGCAGTTACGTGGCCGGGGAGCTGTTTTTT.

The sample holds a few counts of this clonotype. The J gene is TRBJ2-7, the V gene TRBV5-6; D remains unclear. The ends were cut back, 1 base at V and 0 bases at J, with 8 bases in the middle. The CDR3 is 14 residues long. Germline CDR1 is SGHDT and CDR2 is YYEEEE. CDR3 sequence: CASSLLTSSYEQYF. CDR3 nucleotides: TGTGCCAGCAGCTTGTTGACGTCCTCCTACGAGCAGTACTTC.

The sample holds one count of this clonotype. V is TRBV29-1 and J is TRBJ1-2; D is uncertain. The V and J ends lost 4 bases and 4 bases respectively, with 19 bases between them. CDR1 and CDR2 (germline): SQVTM, ANQGSEA. CDR3 size: 15 residues. CDR3 DNA sequence: TGCAGCGTTGGGGTTGTGGTGCCTCTGGGCTATGGCTACACCTTC. Translation gives CSVGVVVPLGYGYTF.

This clonotype was seen a few times. The chain carries TRBV12-3 or TRBV12-4 and TRBJ2-1, with D hard to call. The CDR3 spans 13 residues. Trimming shortened V by 5 bases and J by 6 bases, and 11 bases separated the two germline ends. The CDR3 DNA sequence: TGTGCCAGCAGTCACCAGACCTTCAATGAGCAGTTCTTC. It encodes CASSHQTFNEQFF.

The chain carries TRBV9 and TRBJ1-4; D is undetermined. Trimming removed 0 bases from V and 8 bases from J, with 8 bases in between. Germline-derived CDR1 and CDR2 are SGDLS and YYNGEE. This CDR3 has 13 amino acids. For the CDR3, the DNA is TGTGCCAGCAGCGTAGACGGTGGAGAAAAACTGTTTTTT. As protein: CASSVDGGEKLFF.

The V call is TRBV20-1, the J call TRBJ2-2, with D unclear. Deletions cut 3 bases from V and 4 bases from J, with 30 bases between. Germline lookup yields CDR1 DFQATT and CDR2 SNEGSKA (reference sequence). The CDR3 covers 20 residues. CDR3 sequence: CSASTPVGDMYRSGTGELFF. In DNA, the CDR3 is TGCAGTGCTAGTACCCCGGTTGGGGATATGTATCGTTCGGGCACCGGGGAGCTGTTTTTT.

This clonotype has only a few counts. The chain uses TRBV10-2 and TRBJ2-3; no firm D call. The CDR3 has 11 amino acids. The V end lost 8 bases, the J end lost 4 bases, and 7 bases lay between the germline ends. Per germline, CDR1 WSHSY and CDR2 SAAADI. The CDR3 here is CASQRSDTQYF. The CDR3, as DNA: TGCGCCAGCCAGAGGTCAGATACGCAGTATTTT.

The sample holds a few counts of this clonotype. The gene calls are TRBV10-2 and TRBJ2-5; TRBD1 is a possible D gene (7 bases). Germline V gene data show CDR1 as WSHSY and CDR2 as SAAADI. The CDR3 length is 13 residues. The V gene lost 10 bases and the J gene lost 5 bases, with 17 bases spanning the gap. CDR3 sequence reads: CATQGGFAETQYF. CDR3 bases: TGCGCCACCCAGGGGGGTTTCGCGGAGACCCAGTACTTC.

The chain joins TRBV29-1 to TRBJ2-5, with D uncertain. Trimming cost V 0 bases and J 3 bases, with 8 bases left between them. The CDR3 totals 13 residues. CDR1 is SQVTM, CDR2 ANQGSEA, per germline. The CDR3 is CSVEEGGEETQYF. The CDR3 DNA reads TGCAGCGTTGAAGAGGGTGGGGAAGAGACCCAGTACTTC.

This clonotype turned up a few times. The V call is TRBV20-1, the J call TRBJ2-3; D remains unclear. Per germline, CDR1 DFQATT and CDR2 SNEGSKA (reference sequence). The CDR3 is 13 amino acids. V was pared by 0 bases and J by 0 bases, with 4 bases between. CDR3 in amino acids: CSARELSTDTQYF. For the CDR3, the DNA is TGCAGTGCTAGAGAACTTAGCACAGATACGCAGTATTTT.

The gene calls are TRBV7-9 and TRBJ2-1; D is unclear. The CDR3 has 13 amino acids. With 4 bases removed from V and 5 bases from J, the gap between germline ends came to 9 bases. The germline V gene encodes CDR1 SEHNR and CDR2 FQNEAQ (reference sequence). The CDR3 DNA sequence: TGTGCCAGCAGCTACCTCCAGAACAATGAGCAGTTCTTC. Protein: CASSYLQNNEQFF.

This chain joins TRBV4-2 and TRBJ2-1; 8 nucleotides match TRBD2. The CDR3 length is 14 residues. After removal of 3 bases from V and 9 bases from J, the junction contained 7 bases not matched to a gene. Germline values: CDR1 LGHNA, CDR2 YNFKEQ. Written as DNA, the CDR3 is TGTGCCAGCAGCCAGATAGCGGGGTCGGGTGAGCAGTTCTTC. This codes for CASSQIAGSGEQFF.

This rearrangement joins TRBV11-2 to TRBJ2-7; 7 nucleotides align to TRBD2. This CDR3 region has 13 residues. The germline CDR1 and CDR2 sequences are SGHAT and FQNNGV. V trimming: 4 bases; J trimming: 2 bases; junction bases outside the gene matches: 2. CDR3 residues: CASSWEGPYEQYF. The DNA of the CDR3 is TGTGCCAGCAGCTGGGAGGGTCCCTACGAGCAGTACTTC.

In DNA form, the CDR3 reads TGTGCCAGTAGTCGGCTAGCGGGGGGTGCAGATACGCAGTATTTT. It specifies CASSRLAGGADTQYF. The chain combines TRBV19 with TRBJ2-3; 11 bases line up with TRBD2. Looked up from germline, CDR1 is LNHDA and CDR2 is SQIVND (reference sequence). The V gene end was trimmed by 5 bases and the J gene end by 4 bases; junction bases not matched to a gene: 5. This CDR3 has 15 residues.

This clonotype has just a few counts. The chain couples TRBV30 to TRBJ2-7; either TRBD1 or TRBD2 may fit D (5 bases each). V was cut by 3 bases and J by 3 bases, with 9 bases left in between. Germline V gene lookup returns CDR1 GTSNPN and CDR2 SVGIG (reference sequence). The CDR3 totals 12 residues. Here the CDR3 reads CAWRGPDYEQYF. The CDR3 coding sequence is TGTGCCTGGAGGGGACCAGACTACGAGCAGTACTTC. The complete variable domain, with remaining parts taken from reference TRBV30 and TRBJ2-7, reads SQTIHQWPATLVQPVGSPLSLECTVEGTSNPNLYWYRQAAGRGLQLLFYSVGIGQISSEVPQNLSASRPQDRQFILSSKKLLLSDSGFYLCAWRGPDYEQYFGPGTRLTVT.

The CDR3 DNA reads as TGCGCCAGCAGCTTCGAGGCGGTTTCCTACGAGCAGTACTTC. Amino acids: CASSFEAVSYEQYF. The chain uses TRBV5-1 and TRBJ2-7; D unclear. The CDR3 has 14 residues. Germline V gives CDR1 SGHRS, CDR2 YFSETQ. The ends were cut back, 2 bases at V and 1 base at J, with 10 bases in the middle.

The chain couples TRBV12-3 or TRBV12-4 to TRBJ2-5; 8 nucleotides agree with TRBD2. The CDR3 contains 16 residues. V was pared by 2 bases and J by 4 bases, with 9 bases of the junction left unmatched. The CDR3 loop is CASSLYGGAPRETQYF. The CDR3 DNA is TGTGCCAGCAGTTTATACGGGGGGGCCCCCCGAGAGACCCAGTACTTC.

This clonotype has more than one count but fewer than ten. V gene TRBV4-1 combines with J gene TRBJ1-5; 7 bases line up with TRBD1. J gave up 5 bases and V 4 bases, and 8 bases lay outside the gene matches. CDR3 size: 15 residues. Germline lookup yields CDR1 MGHRA and CDR2 YSYEKL. CDR3 sequence: CASSLHEGADQPQHF. The CDR3, as DNA: TGCGCCAGCAGCCTCCACGAGGGGGCGGATCAGCCCCAGCATTTT.

This clonotype showed up just a few times. The V and J genes are TRBV18 and TRBJ2-5; D possibly matches TRBD1 or TRBD2 (5 bases each). Germline CDR1 reads KGHSH; CDR2 reads LQKENI. CDR3 length: 15 amino acids. V lost 3 bases and J lost 0, with 11 bases in between. The CDR3: CASSPGAAYQETQYF. The CDR3 DNA reads as TGTGCCAGCTCACCCGGGGCAGCATACCAAGAGACCCAGTACTTC.

The V call is TRBV11-1, the J call TRBJ2-7; 10 bases are a match to TRBD2. The CDR3 runs to 18 residues. Germline CDR1 and CDR2: SGHAT and FQDESV (reference sequence). The junction had 17 bases not matched to a gene; V was cut back by 5 bases and J by 4 bases. The DNA of the CDR3 is TGTGCCAGCAGCCCGAGGGGAGCTAGCGGGGGAAAAGGGTACGAGCAGTACTTC. Translated, it gives CASSPRGASGGKGYEQYF.

This CDR3 is CASSLATLGETQYF. As DNA, the CDR3 is TGTGCCAGCAGCTTAGCGACTTTGGGGGAGACCCAGTACTTC. The V and J genes are TRBV7-8 and TRBJ2-5; D is undetermined. With 0 bases removed from V and 5 bases from J, the gap between germline ends came to 10 bases. CDR1 and CDR2 (germline): SGHVS, FQNEAQ. CDR3 length: 14 amino acids.

The sample holds a few counts of this clonotype. The V gene is TRBV21-1, the J gene TRBJ2-7; TRBD2, the table's D call, lacks a check against the DNA. TRBV21-1 is a known pseudogene. The CDR3 is made up of 18 amino acids. DNA for the CDR3: TGTGCCAGCAGCAGACACCACTGGACTAGCGGGGGGCCCCACGAGCAGTACTTC. Translating gives CASSRHHWTSGGPHEQYF.

This clonotype turned up a few times. The V and J genes are TRBV11-1 and TRBJ2-2; TRBD2 matches 14 bases. This CDR3 is built from 18 residues. V gave up 5 bases and J gave up 3 bases; unmatched junction bases: 8. Germline V gives CDR1 SGHAT, CDR2 FQDESV (reference sequence). CDR3 nucleotides: TGTGCCAGCAGCCCAGGACTAGCGGGGGGCCAAGACACCGGGGAGCTGTTTTTT. This sequence encodes CASSPGLAGGQDTGELFF.